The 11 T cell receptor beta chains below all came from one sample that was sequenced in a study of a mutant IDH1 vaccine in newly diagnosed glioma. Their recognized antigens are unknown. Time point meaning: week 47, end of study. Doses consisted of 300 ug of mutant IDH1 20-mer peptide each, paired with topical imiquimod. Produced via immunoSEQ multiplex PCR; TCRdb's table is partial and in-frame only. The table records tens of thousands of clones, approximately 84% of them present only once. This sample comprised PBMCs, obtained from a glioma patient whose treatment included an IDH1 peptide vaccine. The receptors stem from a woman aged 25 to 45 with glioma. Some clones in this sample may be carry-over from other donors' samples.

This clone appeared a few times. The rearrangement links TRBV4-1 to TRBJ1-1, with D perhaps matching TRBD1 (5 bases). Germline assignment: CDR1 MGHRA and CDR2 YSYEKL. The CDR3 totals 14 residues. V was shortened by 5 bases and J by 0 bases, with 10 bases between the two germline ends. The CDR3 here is CASSGRQMNTEAFF. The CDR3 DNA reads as TGCGCCAGCAGCGGCCGACAGATGAACACTGAAGCTTTCTTT.

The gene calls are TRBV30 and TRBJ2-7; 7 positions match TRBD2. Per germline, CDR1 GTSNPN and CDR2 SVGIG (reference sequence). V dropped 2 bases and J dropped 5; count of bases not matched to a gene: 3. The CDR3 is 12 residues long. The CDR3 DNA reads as TGTGCCTGGAGTTGGGGGGGGAACGAGCAGTACTTC. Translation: CAWSWGGNEQYF. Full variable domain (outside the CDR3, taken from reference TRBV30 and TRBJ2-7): SQTIHQWPATLVQPVGSPLSLECTVEGTSNPNLYWYRQAAGRGLQLLFYSVGIGQISSEVPQNLSASRPQDRQFILSSKKLLLSDSGFYLCAWSWGGNEQYFGPGTRLTVT.

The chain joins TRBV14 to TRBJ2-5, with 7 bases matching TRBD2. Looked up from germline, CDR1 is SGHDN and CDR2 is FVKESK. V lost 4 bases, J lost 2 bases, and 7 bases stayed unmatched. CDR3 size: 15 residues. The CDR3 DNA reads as TGTGCCAGCAGCCCAAGGCTAGCGGTTCAAGAGACCCAGTACTTC. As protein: CASSPRLAVQETQYF.

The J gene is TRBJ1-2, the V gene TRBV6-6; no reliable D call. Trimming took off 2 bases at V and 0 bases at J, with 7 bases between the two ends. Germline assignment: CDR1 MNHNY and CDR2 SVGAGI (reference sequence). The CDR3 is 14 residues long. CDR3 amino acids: CASSYDGPNYGYTF. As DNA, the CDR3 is TGTGCCAGCAGTTACGACGGCCCTAACTATGGCTACACCTTC.

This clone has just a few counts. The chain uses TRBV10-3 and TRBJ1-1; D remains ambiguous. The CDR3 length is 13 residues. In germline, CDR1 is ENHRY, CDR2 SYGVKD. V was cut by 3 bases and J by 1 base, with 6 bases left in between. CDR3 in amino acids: CAISEVENTEAFF. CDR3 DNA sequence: TGTGCCATCAGTGAAGTTGAGAACACTGAAGCTTTCTTT.

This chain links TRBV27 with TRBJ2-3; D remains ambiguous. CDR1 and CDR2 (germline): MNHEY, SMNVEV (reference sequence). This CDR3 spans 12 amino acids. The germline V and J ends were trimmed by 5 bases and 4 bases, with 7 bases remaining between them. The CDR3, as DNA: TGTGCCAGCAGTCCCCTTTCAGATACGCAGTATTTT. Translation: CASSPLSDTQYF.

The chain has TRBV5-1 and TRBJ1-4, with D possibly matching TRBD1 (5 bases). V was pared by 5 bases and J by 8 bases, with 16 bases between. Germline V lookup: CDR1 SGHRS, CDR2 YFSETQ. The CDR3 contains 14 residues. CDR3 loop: CASSPGGTGEKLFF. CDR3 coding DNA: TGCGCCAGCAGTCCGGGGGGGACGGGGGAAAAACTGTTTTTT.

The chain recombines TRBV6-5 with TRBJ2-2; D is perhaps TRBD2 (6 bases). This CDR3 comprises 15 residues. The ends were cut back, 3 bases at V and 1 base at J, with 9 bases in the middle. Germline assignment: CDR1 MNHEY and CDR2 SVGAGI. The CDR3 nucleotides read TGTGCCAGCAGTTATGGGGACTTGAACACCGGGGAGCTGTTTTTT. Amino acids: CASSYGDLNTGELFF.

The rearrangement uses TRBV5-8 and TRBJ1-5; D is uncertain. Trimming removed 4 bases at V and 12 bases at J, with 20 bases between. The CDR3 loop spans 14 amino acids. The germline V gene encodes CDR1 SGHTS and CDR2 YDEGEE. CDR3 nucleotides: TGTGCCAGCAGCAAACGGGAACCCCTTTCCGGCCAGCATTTT. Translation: CASSKREPLSGQHF.

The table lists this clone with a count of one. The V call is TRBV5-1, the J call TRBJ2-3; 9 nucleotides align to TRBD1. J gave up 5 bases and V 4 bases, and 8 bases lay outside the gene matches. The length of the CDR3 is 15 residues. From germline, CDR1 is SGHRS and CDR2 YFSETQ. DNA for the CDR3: TGCGCCAGCAGCAAGGGACAGGGAAAACAAGATACGCAGTATTTT. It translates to CASSKGQGKQDTQYF.

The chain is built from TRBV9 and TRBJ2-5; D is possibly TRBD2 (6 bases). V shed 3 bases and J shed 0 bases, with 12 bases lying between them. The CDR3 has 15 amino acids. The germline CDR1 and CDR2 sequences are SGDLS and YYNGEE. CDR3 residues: CASSAVRDYQETQYF. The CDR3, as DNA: TGTGCCAGCAGCGCAGTCCGGGACTACCAAGAGACCCAGTACTTC.